The next 29 T cell receptor beta chains were all read from a single sample in a study of blood T cell repertoires in COVID-19. TCRdb's table, derived via immunoSEQ multiplex PCR, lists solely in-frame clones and lacks some. The sample has 250,000 to 300,000 clones, around 90% seen once. The sample was peripheral blood. The receptors derive from a woman in her sixties with COVID-19, enrolled during active disease.

V and J are TRBV20-1 and TRBJ2-5, with D uncertain. The CDR3 covers 11 residues. V lost 3 bases, J lost 2 bases, and 4 bases lay in between. Per germline, CDR1 DFQATT and CDR2 SNEGSKA (reference sequence). Here the CDR3 reads CSASLQETQYF. The DNA for the CDR3 is TGCAGTGCTAGCCTACAAGAGACCCAGTACTTC.

The genes are TRBV28 and TRBJ1-2, with D tentatively TRBD1 (5 bases). The CDR3 has 14 amino acids. The V and J ends lost 5 bases and 4 bases respectively, with 14 bases between them. Germline V gene data show CDR1 as MDHEN and CDR2 as SYDVKM. CDR3 sequence reads: CASSPGWAGYGYTF. As DNA, the CDR3 is TGTGCCAGCAGTCCAGGGTGGGCCGGCTATGGCTACACCTTC.

V usage is TRBV24-1 and J usage is TRBJ2-2; TRBD1 aligns across 10 bases. Germline-derived CDR1 and CDR2 are KGHDR and SFDVKD. V shed 4 bases and J 3 bases; nucleotides not matched to a gene: 10. This CDR3 comprises 18 residues. The CDR3 DNA reads as TGTGCCACCAGTGAACTGAAGACAGGGGGCATTGACACCGGGGAGCTGTTTTTT. Translation gives CATSELKTGGIDTGELFF.

This clone was seen once. The chain is built from TRBV9 and TRBJ1-2, with 8 bases identical to TRBD1. Germline V gene lookup returns CDR1 SGDLS and CDR2 YYNGEE. Trimming cost V 0 bases and J 5 bases; bases outside gene matches: 12. The CDR3 contains 17 residues. Here the CDR3 reads CASSVAGAGGAGYGYTF. In DNA form, the CDR3 reads TGTGCCAGCAGCGTAGCTGGGGCAGGGGGCGCGGGGTATGGCTACACCTTC.

The chain uses TRBV19 and TRBJ2-1, with 7 bases lining up with TRBD1. The length of the CDR3 is 14 residues. Trimming at V came to 9 bases and at J to 3 bases, leaving 8 bases not matched to a gene. Germline V gives CDR1 LNHDA, CDR2 SQIVND (reference sequence). The chain's CDR3 is CASRPRQGYNEQFF. In nucleotides, the CDR3 is TGTGCCAGCCGACCGAGACAGGGCTACAATGAGCAGTTCTTC.

This clone was observed a handful of times. The chain carries TRBV2 and TRBJ1-2; D is ambiguous. CDR1 is SNHLY and CDR2 is FYNNEI in the germline V gene. The CDR3 has 15 residues. Trimming removed 5 bases at V and 8 bases at J, with 21 bases between. Here the CDR3 DNA reads TGTGCCAGCAGTCCAAGACAAATAACACGGTTCGGCTACACCTTC. Translation gives CASSPRQITRFGYTF. The whole variable domain, filled in from reference TRBV2 and TRBJ1-2, reads EPEVTQTPSHQVTQMGQEVILRCVPISNHLYFYWYRQILGQKVEFLVSFYNNEISEKSEIFDDQFSVERPDGSNFTLKIRSTKLEDSAMYFCASSPRQITRFGYTFGSGTRLTVV.

This CDR3 reads CASSQSPTGTGGATNEKLFF. The CDR3 DNA is TGTGCCAGCAGTCAATCCCCCACCGGGACAGGGGGCGCAACTAATGAAAAACTGTTTTTT. The chain carries TRBV6-2 or TRBV6-3 and TRBJ1-4, with 12 bases that match TRBD1. With V trimmed by 5 bases and J by 0 bases, 13 bases remained unmatched. The CDR3 loop spans 20 amino acids. Looked up from germline, CDR1 is MNHEY and CDR2 is SVGEGT.

CDR3 bases: TGTGCCAGCAGCTTAATCGGGGTCAGTGAAGCTTTCTTT. This codes for CASSLIGVSEAFF. The V and J genes are TRBV7-8 and TRBJ1-1, with D hard to call. The CDR3 spans 13 residues. V lost 2 bases to trimming and J lost 7 bases, with 11 bases between them. The V gene's germline CDR1 is SGHVS and CDR2 FQNEAQ. The whole variable domain, filled in from reference TRBV7-8 and TRBJ1-1, reads GAGVSQSPRYKVAKRGQDVALRCDPISGHVSLFWYQQALGQGPEFLTYFQNEAQLDKSGLPSDRFFAERPEGSVSTLKIQRTQQEDSAVYLCASSLIGVSEAFFGQGTRLTVV.

This sequence joins TRBV19 and TRBJ2-7, with 10 bases lining up with TRBD1. The CDR3 is 14 residues long. The junction had 7 bases not matched to a gene; V was cut back by 6 bases and J by 5 bases. In germline, CDR1 is LNHDA, CDR2 SQIVND (reference sequence). The CDR3 bases are TGTGCCAGTAGCATCCGGGACAGGGGCCACGAGCAGTACTTC. Translating gives CASSIRDRGHEQYF. The full variable domain, rest sourced from reference TRBV19 and TRBJ2-7, is DGGITQSPKYLFRKEGQNVTLSCEQNLNHDAMYWYRQDPGQGLRLIYYSQIVNDFQKGDIAEGYSVSREKKESFPLTVTSAQKNPTAFYLCASSIRDRGHEQYFGPGTRLTVT.

The sample holds one count of this clone. The chain recombines TRBV14 with TRBJ2-1; TRBD2 agrees at 11 bases. The CDR3 sequence is 16 residues long. V lost 5 bases and J lost 6; bases outside the gene matches: 9. Germline CDR1 reads SGHDN; CDR2 reads FVKESK. The chain's CDR3 is CASSKIAGGPFNEQFF. In DNA, the CDR3 is TGTGCCAGCAGCAAGATAGCGGGAGGGCCTTTCAATGAGCAGTTCTTC.

V usage is TRBV14 and J usage is TRBJ2-7; D call uncertain. From germline, CDR1 is SGHDN and CDR2 FVKESK. This CDR3 contains 14 residues. The V end lost 5 bases, the J end lost 3 bases, and 14 bases lay between the germline ends. The DNA for the CDR3 is TGTGCCAGCAGCGTTCTGGGCCAGTTCTACGAGCAGTACTTC. Protein: CASSVLGQFYEQYF. Full variable domain (remainder filled in from reference TRBV14 and TRBJ2-7): EAGVTQFPSHSVIEKGQTVTLRCDPISGHDNLYWYRRVMGKEIKFLLHFVKESKQDESGMPNNRFLAERTGGTYSTLKVQPAELEDSGVYFCASSVLGQFYEQYFGPGTRLTVT.

The V gene is TRBV7-8, the J gene TRBJ2-7; D unresolved. V was clipped by 1 base and J by 3 bases, with 13 bases between them. The CDR3 loop spans 15 amino acids. From germline, CDR1 is SGHVS and CDR2 FQNEAQ. CDR3 in DNA: TGTGCCAGCAGCTTAGGACCCGAGCGAAACTACGAGCAGTACTTC. Its translation: CASSLGPERNYEQYF.

This clone came up once. The rearrangement joins TRBV7-9 to TRBJ1-2, with D possibly being TRBD1 (5 bases). V was cut by 3 bases and J by 4 bases, with 9 bases left in between. Germline V CDR1 and CDR2: SEHNR, FQNEAQ (reference sequence). The CDR3 consists of 13 residues. In DNA form, the CDR3 reads TGTGCCAGCAGCTTGGGAGGGGCCTATGGCTACACCTTC. It codes for CASSLGGAYGYTF.

In nucleotides, the CDR3 is TGTGCCAGCAGCCATCGACCCGCGGGTACCGGTAGGGTGCGACGGCAAGAGACCCAGTACTTC. Its protein product is CASSHRPAGTGRVRRQETQYF. The chain combines TRBV14 with TRBJ2-5; the D gene is possibly TRBD2 (5 bases). Germline CDR1 reads SGHDN; CDR2 reads FVKESK. The CDR3 totals 21 residues. The germline V and J ends were trimmed by 3 bases and 2 bases, with 31 bases remaining between them.

V is TRBV19 and J is TRBJ2-1; TRBD2 might be the D (6 bases). The CDR3 contains 14 residues. V lost 4 bases, J lost 4 bases, and 11 bases lay in between. Per germline, CDR1 LNHDA and CDR2 SQIVND (reference sequence). The CDR3 sequence: CASSTPGSYNEQFF. CDR3 nucleotides: TGTGCCAGTAGTACTCCCGGGAGTTACAATGAGCAGTTCTTC.

This chain uses TRBV4-2 with TRBJ2-5; 10 positions match TRBD2. The CDR3 is 16 residues long. V trimming: 0 bases; J trimming: 4 bases; junction bases outside the gene matches: 5. Germline loops: CDR1 LGHNA, CDR2 YNFKEQ. The CDR3 loop is CASSQDRLAGGETQYF. The CDR3 nucleotides read TGTGCCAGCAGCCAAGACAGACTAGCGGGCGGAGAGACCCAGTACTTC.

In regard to this clone: The same CDR3 also results from other DNA sequences found in this sample. The rearrangement uses TRBV28 and TRBJ2-7; the match to TRBD2 covers 12 bases. V was pared by 6 bases and J by 1 base, with 4 bases of the junction left unmatched. There are 15 residues in the CDR3. Germline CDR1 reads MDHEN; CDR2 reads SYDVKM. CDR3 in amino acids: CASRMTSGRSYEQYF. The CDR3, as DNA: TGTGCCAGCAGGATGACTAGCGGGAGATCCTACGAGCAGTACTTC.

The rearrangement joins TRBV3-1 (or the pseudogene TRBV3-2) to TRBJ2-7, with D unresolved. The germline V gene has CDR1 LGHDT and CDR2 YNNKEL (reference sequence). Deletions cut 0 bases from V and 5 bases from J, with 14 bases between. The CDR3 is 15 residues long. CDR3 amino acids: CASSQDPSGFDEQYF. The CDR3 DNA reads as TGTGCCAGCAGCCAAGATCCCTCCGGTTTCGACGAGCAGTACTTC.

The chain joins TRBV6-6 to TRBJ2-3; 8 bases line up with TRBD2. The CDR3 has 16 residues. With V trimmed by 5 bases and J by 5 bases, 12 bases remained unmatched. Germline V gives CDR1 MNHNY, CDR2 SVGAGI (reference sequence). The CDR3 protein is CASSSSGKLIIDTQYF. DNA of the CDR3: TGTGCCAGCAGTAGTAGCGGGAAGTTGATTATAGATACGCAGTATTTT.

This clone has only one observation. The rearrangement uses TRBV20-1 and TRBJ2-2; a possible D gene is TRBD2 (5 bases). Trimming shortened V by 3 bases and J by 3 bases, and 11 bases separated the two germline ends. Germline CDR1 is DFQATT and CDR2 is SNEGSKA (reference sequence). This CDR3 region has 14 residues. CDR3 region: CSASSAGYTGELFF. The CDR3 DNA sequence: TGCAGTGCTAGTTCGGCGGGCTACACCGGGGAGCTGTTTTTT.

V and J are TRBV15 and TRBJ1-5; 7 bases align to TRBD1. CDR1 LNHNV and CDR2 YYDKDF come from the germline V gene (reference sequence). Germline trimming cut 4 bases from V and 1 base from J; bases unmatched to any gene: 10. This CDR3 contains 17 residues. The CDR3: CATSTRGKGVSNQPQHF. The CDR3 DNA reads as TGTGCCACCAGCACCAGGGGGAAAGGGGTGAGCAATCAGCCCCAGCATTTT.

The chain uses TRBV4-1 and TRBJ1-3, with TRBD1 identical over 7 bases. Unmatched junction bases numbered 9, after V lost 1 base and J lost 0 bases. CDR1 is MGHRA, CDR2 YSYEKL, per germline. This CDR3 has 18 residues. The CDR3 DNA reads TGCGCCAGCAGCCAAGGCCGGACAGGTTGGCTCTCTGGAAACACCATATATTTT. Residues: CASSQGRTGWLSGNTIYF.

This rearrangement joins TRBV1 to TRBJ2-7; the D call TRBD1 from the table was never checked on the DNA. TRBV1 is termed a pseudogene. The CDR3 is 16 residues long. CDR3 residues: CTSSRGQVPRGYEQYF. Written as DNA, the CDR3 is TGCACCAGCAGCCGCGGACAGGTTCCCAGGGGTTACGAGCAGTACTTC.

This chain joins TRBV6-5 and TRBJ1-2, with TRBD1 as a possible D gene (6 bases). This CDR3 has 15 residues. The V end was cut by 0 bases, the J end by 2 bases, with 10 bases between. Germline CDR1 and CDR2: MNHEY and SVGAGI. The CDR3, as DNA: TGTGCCAGCAGTTACTCGTTAGGGGGAAACTATGGCTACACCTTC. It yields the protein CASSYSLGGNYGYTF.

This clone was detected only once. This sequence joins TRBV11-2 and TRBJ1-5; weak D call: TRBD1 (6 bases). V was clipped by 5 bases and J by 4 bases, with 9 bases between them. Germline V CDR1 and CDR2: SGHAT, FQNNGV. The CDR3 has 13 amino acids. CDR3 region: CASSHGQNQPQHF. CDR3 bases: TGTGCCAGCAGCCACGGACAGAATCAGCCCCAGCATTTT.

The V gene is TRBV5-1, the J gene TRBJ2-4; TRBD2 agrees at 8 bases. The CDR3 is 17 residues long. Germline trimming cut 3 bases from V and 5 bases from J; bases unmatched to any gene: 13. Germline CDR1 and CDR2: SGHRS and YFSETQ. The CDR3 region has the DNA TGCGCCAGCAGCTACGGCCTGCGCGCGGGGGGCCAAAACATTCAGTACTTC. Residues: CASSYGLRAGGQNIQYF.

The V gene is TRBV19, the J gene TRBJ2-7; D possibly corresponds to TRBD1 (5 bases). Germline assignment: CDR1 LNHDA and CDR2 SQIVND (reference sequence). The CDR3 contains 14 residues. Trimming stripped 8 bases from V and 0 bases from J, with 14 bases between. CDR3 nucleotide sequence: TGTGCCAGTTCTAGACAGATGAGCTCCTACGAGCAGTACTTC. It is translated as CASSRQMSSYEQYF.

The chain carries TRBV27 and TRBJ2-3, with a weak D call TRBD2 (6 bases). Germline CDR1 is MNHEY and CDR2 is SMNVEV (reference sequence). The CDR3 length is 15 residues. Trimming left V 2 bases short and J 2 bases short, with 11 bases between. The CDR3 bases are TGTGCCAGCAGTTTAAGACTAGGTTACACAGATACGCAGTATTTT. Amino acids: CASSLRLGYTDTQYF.

The chain recombines TRBV28 with TRBJ2-1; D possibly corresponds to TRBD2 (6 bases). Germline values: CDR1 MDHEN, CDR2 SYDVKM. V dropped 4 bases and J dropped 4 bases, with 14 bases sitting between them. This CDR3 has 15 amino acids. The CDR3 spells CASSSPGSWYNEQFF. In DNA, the CDR3 is TGTGCCAGCAGTTCCCCCGGGAGTTGGTACAATGAGCAGTTCTTC.